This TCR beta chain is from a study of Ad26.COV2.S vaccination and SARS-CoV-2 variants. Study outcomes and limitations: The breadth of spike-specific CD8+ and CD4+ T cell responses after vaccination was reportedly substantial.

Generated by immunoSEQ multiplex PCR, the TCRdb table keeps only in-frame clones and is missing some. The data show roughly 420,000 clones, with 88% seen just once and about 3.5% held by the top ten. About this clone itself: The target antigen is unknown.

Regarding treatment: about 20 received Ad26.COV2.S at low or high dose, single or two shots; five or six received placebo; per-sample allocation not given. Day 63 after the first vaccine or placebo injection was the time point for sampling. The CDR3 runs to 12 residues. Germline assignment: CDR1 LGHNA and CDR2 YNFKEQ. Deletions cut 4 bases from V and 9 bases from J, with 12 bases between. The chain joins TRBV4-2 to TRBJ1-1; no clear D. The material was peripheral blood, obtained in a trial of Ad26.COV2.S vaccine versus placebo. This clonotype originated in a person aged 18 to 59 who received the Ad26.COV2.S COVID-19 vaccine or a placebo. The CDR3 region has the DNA TGTGCCAGCAGCCTAGGGTCAAGTCAAGCTTTCTTT. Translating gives CASSLGSSQAFF.